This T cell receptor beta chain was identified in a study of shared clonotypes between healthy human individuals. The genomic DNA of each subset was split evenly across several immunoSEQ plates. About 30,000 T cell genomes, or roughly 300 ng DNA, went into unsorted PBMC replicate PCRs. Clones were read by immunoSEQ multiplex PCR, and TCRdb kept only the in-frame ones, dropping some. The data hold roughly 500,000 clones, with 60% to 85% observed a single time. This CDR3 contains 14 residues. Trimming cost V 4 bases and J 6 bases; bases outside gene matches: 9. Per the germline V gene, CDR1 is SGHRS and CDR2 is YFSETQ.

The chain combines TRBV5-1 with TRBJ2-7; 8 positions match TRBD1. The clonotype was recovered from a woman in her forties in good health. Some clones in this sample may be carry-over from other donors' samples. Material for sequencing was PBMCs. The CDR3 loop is CASSATGDIGEQYF. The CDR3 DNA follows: TGCGCCAGCAGCGCGACAGGGGATATCGGCGAGCAGTACTTC.